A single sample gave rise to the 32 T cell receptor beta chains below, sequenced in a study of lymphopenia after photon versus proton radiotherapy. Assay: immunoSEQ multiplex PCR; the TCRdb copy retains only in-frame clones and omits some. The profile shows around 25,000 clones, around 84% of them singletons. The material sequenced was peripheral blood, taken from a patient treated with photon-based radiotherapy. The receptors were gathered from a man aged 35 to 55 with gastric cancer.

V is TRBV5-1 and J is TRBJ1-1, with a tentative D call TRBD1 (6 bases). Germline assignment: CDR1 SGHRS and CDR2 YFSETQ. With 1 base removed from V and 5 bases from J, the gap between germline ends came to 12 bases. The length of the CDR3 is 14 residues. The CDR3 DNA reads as TGCGCCAGCAGCTTGTCTGCCCAGGGGACTGAAGCTTTCTTT. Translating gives CASSLSAQGTEAFF. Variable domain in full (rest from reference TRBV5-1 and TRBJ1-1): KAGVTQTPRYLIKTRGQQVTLSCSPISGHRSVSWYQQTPGQGLQFLFEYFSETQRNKGNFPGRFSGRQFSNSRSEMNVSTLELGDSALYLCASSLSAQGTEAFFGQGTRLTVV.

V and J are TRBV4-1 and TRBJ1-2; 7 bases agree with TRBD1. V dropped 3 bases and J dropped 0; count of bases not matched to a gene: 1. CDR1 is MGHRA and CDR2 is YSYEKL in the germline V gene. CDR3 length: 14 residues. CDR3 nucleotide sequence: TGCGCCAGCAGCCAGGGACAGACTAACTATGGCTACACCTTC. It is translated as CASSQGQTNYGYTF.

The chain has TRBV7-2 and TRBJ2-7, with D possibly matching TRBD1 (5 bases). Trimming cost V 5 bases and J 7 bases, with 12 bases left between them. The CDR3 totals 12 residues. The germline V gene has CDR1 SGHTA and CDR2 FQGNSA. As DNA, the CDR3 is TGTGCCAGCAGCCTCGGACAAAAAGAGCAGTACTTC. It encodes CASSLGQKEQYF.

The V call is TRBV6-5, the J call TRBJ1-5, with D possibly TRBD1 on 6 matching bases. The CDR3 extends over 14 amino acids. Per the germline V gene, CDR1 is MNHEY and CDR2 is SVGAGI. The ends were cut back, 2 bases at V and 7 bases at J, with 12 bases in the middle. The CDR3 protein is CASSYVGARQPQHF. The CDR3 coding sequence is TGTGCCAGCAGTTACGTGGGGGCCCGGCAGCCCCAGCATTTT.

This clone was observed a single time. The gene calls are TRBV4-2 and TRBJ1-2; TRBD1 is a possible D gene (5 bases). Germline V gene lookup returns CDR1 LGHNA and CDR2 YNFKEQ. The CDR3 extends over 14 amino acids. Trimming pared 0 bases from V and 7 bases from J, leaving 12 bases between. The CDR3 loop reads CASSQDRGGGGYTF. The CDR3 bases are TGTGCCAGCAGCCAAGATCGGGGGGGAGGTGGCTACACCTTC.

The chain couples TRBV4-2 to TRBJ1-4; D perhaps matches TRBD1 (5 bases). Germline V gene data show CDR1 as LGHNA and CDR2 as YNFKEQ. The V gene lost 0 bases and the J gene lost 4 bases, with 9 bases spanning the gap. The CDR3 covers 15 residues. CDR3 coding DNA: TGTGCCAGCAGCCAAGACAGGGCTTTTAATGAAAAACTGTTTTTT. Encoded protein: CASSQDRAFNEKLFF.

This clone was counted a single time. As DNA, the CDR3 is TGTGCCAGCAGTGTGACAGGGGAGGAGTACAATGAGCAGTTCTTC. Encoded protein: CASSVTGEEYNEQFF. The V call is TRBV6-1, the J call TRBJ2-1; 8 bases match TRBD1. CDR1 is MNHNS, CDR2 SASEGT, per germline. V lost 4 bases to trimming and J lost 4 bases; unmatched junction nucleotides: 6. The CDR3 spans 15 residues.

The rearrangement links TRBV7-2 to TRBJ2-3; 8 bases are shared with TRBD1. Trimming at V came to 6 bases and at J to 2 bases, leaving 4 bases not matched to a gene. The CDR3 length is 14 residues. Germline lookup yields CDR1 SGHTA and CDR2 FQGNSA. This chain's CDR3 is CASRQTGDTDTQYF. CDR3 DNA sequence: TGTGCCAGCAGGCAGACAGGGGACACAGATACGCAGTATTTT.

The CDR3 sequence is CSVDYEYEQYF. The CDR3 nucleotides read TGCAGCGTTGATTACGAATACGAGCAGTACTTC. The chain carries TRBV29-1 and TRBJ2-7; D gene unclear. This CDR3 contains 11 residues. Germline-derived CDR1 and CDR2 are SQVTM and ANQGSEA. The V end was cut by 3 bases, the J end by 4 bases, with 7 bases between.

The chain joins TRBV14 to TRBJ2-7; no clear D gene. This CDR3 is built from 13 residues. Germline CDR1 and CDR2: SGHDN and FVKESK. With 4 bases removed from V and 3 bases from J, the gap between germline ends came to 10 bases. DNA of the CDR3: TGTGCCAGCAGCCGGTTCATGGACTACGAGCAGTACTTC. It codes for CASSRFMDYEQYF.

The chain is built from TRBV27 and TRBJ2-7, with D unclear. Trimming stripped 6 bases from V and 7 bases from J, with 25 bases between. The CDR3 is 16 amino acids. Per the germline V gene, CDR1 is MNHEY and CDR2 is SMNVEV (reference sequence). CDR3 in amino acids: CASRRRGQEDWGEQYF. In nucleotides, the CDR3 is TGTGCCAGCAGACGAAGAGGCCAGGAAGACTGGGGAGAGCAGTACTTC.

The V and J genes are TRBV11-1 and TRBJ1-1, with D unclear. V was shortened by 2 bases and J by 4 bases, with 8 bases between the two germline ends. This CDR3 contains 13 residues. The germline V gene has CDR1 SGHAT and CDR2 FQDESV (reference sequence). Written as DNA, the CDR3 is TGTGCCAGCAGCTTATCCTGGGGCACTGAAGCTTTCTTT. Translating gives CASSLSWGTEAFF.

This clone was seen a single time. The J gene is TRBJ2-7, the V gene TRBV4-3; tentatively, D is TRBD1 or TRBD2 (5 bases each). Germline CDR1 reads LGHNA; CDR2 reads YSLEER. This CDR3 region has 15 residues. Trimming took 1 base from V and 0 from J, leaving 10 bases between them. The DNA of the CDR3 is TGCGCCAGCAGCCAAGCTCCAGGGAGCTCCTACGAGCAGTACTTC. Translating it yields CASSQAPGSSYEQYF.

CDR3 in amino acids: CSVEMGGTVTDTQYF. The CDR3 DNA is TGCAGCGTTGAAATGGGGGGGACAGTTACAGATACGCAGTATTTT. This chain links TRBV29-1 with TRBJ2-3; D is perhaps TRBD1 or TRBD2 (7 bases each). CDR3 length equals 15 residues. V was cut by 2 bases and J by 3 bases, with 15 bases left in between. Germline V gives CDR1 SQVTM, CDR2 ANQGSEA.

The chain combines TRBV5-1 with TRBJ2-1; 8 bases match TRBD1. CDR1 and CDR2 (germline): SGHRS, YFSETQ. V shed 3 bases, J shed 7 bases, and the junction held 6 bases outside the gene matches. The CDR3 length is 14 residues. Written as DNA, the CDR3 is TGCGCCAGCAGCTGGAGGGACAGGCCAAATGAGCAGTTCTTC. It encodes CASSWRDRPNEQFF.

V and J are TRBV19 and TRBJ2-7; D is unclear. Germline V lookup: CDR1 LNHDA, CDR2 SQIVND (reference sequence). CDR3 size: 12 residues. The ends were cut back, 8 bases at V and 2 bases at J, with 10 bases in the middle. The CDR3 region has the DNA TGTGCCAGTGGTGGCTCTGCCTACGAGCAGTACTTC. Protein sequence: CASGGSAYEQYF.

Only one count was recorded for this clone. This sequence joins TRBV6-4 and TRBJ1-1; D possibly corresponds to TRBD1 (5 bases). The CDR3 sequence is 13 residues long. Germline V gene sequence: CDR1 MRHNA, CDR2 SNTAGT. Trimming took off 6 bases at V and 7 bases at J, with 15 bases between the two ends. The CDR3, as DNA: TGTGCCAGCAGCGACACCAGGGCCTTTGAAGCTTTCTTT. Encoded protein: CASSDTRAFEAFF.

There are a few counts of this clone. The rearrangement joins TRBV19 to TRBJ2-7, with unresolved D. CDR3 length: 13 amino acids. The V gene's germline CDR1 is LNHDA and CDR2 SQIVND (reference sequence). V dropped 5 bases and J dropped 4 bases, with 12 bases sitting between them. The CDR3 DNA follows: TGTGCCAGTAGTCCGGATCTTTCTTACGAGCAGTACTTC. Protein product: CASSPDLSYEQYF.

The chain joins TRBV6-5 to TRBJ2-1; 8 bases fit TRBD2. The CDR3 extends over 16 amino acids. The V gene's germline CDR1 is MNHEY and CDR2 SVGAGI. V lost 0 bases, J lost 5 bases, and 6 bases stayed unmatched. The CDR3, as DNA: TGTGCCAGCAGTTACTCGCGACGGGGGGGGAACAATGAGCAGTTCTTC. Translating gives CASSYSRRGGNNEQFF.

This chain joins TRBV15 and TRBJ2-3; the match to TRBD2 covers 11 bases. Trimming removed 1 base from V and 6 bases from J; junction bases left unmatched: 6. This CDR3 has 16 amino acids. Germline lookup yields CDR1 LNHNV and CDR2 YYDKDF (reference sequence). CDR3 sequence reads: CATSRGLAGGPDTQYF. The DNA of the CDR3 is TGTGCCACCAGCAGAGGCTTAGCGGGGGGGCCCGATACGCAGTATTTT.

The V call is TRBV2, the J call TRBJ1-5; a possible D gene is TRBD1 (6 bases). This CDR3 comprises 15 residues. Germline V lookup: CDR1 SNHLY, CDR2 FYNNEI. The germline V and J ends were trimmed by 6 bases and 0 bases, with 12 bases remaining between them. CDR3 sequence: CASSPEGGSNQPQHF. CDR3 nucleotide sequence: TGTGCCAGCAGCCCCGAGGGGGGTAGCAATCAGCCCCAGCATTTT.

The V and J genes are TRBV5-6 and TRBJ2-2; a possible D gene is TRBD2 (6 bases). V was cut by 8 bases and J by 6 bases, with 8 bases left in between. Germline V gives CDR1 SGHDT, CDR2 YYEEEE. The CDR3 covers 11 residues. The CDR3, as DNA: TGTGCCAGTGGCGGGGCCGGGGAGCTGTTTTTT. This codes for CASGGAGELFF.

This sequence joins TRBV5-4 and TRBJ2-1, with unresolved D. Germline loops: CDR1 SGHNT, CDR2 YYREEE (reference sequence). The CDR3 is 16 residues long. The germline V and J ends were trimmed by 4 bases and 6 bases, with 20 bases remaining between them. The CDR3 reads CASSLSSLRNVNEQFF. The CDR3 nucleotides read TGTGCCAGCAGCCTCAGCTCGTTACGGAATGTCAATGAGCAGTTCTTC.

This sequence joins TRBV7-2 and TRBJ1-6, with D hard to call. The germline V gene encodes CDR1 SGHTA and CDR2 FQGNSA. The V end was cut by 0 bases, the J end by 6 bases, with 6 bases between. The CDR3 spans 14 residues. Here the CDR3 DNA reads TGTGCCAGCAGCTTAGCGTTCTCTAATTCACCCCTCCACTTT. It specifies CASSLAFSNSPLHF.

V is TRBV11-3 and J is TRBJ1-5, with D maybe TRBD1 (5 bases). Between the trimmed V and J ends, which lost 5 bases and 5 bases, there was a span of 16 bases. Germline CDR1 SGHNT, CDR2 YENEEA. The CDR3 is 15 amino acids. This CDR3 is CASSLPLRGHQPQHF. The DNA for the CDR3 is TGTGCCAGCAGCCTACCCCTAAGGGGTCATCAGCCCCAGCATTTT. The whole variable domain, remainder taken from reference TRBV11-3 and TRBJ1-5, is EAGVVQSPRYKIIEKKQPVAFWCNPISGHNTLYWYLQNLGQGPELLIRYENEEAVDDSQLPKDRFSAERLKGVDSTLKIQPAELGDSAVYLCASSLPLRGHQPQHFGDGTRLSIL.

DNA for the CDR3: TGTGCCATCAGGACGGACAGGGGGGGCACCGGGGAGCTGTTTTTT. Its translation: CAIRTDRGGTGELFF. The chain couples TRBV10-3 to TRBJ2-2; TRBD1 agrees at 10 bases. This CDR3 comprises 15 residues. Germline assignment: CDR1 ENHRY and CDR2 SYGVKD. J was trimmed by 4 bases and V by 6 bases; bases with no gene match: 5.

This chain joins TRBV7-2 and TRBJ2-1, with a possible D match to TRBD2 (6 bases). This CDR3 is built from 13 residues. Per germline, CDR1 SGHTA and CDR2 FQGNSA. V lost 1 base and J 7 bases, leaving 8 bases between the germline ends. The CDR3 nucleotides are TGTGCCAGCAGCTTAGTCGGGGGAAATGAGCAGTTCTTC. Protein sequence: CASSLVGGNEQFF.

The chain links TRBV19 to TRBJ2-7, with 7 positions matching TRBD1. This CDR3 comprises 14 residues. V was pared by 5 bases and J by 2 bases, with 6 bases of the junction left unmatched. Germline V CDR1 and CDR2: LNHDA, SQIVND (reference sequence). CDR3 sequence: CASSSMDRTYEQYF. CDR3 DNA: TGTGCCAGTAGTTCTATGGACAGGACCTACGAGCAGTACTTC.

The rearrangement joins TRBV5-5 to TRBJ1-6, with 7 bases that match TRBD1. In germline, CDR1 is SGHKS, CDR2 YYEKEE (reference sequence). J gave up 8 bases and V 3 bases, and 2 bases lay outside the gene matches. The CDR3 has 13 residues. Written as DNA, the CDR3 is TGTGCCAGCAGCTCTACAGGGGATTCACCCCTCCACTTT. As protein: CASSSTGDSPLHF.

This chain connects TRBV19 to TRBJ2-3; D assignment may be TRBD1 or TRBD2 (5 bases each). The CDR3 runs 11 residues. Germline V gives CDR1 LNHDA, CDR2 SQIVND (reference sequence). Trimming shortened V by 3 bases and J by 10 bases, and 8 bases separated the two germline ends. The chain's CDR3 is CASSMQGAQYF. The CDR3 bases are TGTGCCAGTAGTATGCAGGGAGCGCAGTATTTT. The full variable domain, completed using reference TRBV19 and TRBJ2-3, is DGGITQSPKYLFRKEGQNVTLSCEQNLNHDAMYWYRQDPGQGLRLIYYSQIVNDFQKGDIAEGYSVSREKKESFPLTVTSAQKNPTAFYLCASSMQGAQYFGPGTRLTVL.

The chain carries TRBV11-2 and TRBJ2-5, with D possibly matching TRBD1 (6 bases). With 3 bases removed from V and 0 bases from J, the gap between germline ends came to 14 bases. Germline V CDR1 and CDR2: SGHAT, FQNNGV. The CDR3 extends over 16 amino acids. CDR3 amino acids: CASSLMTGRDQETQYF. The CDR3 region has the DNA TGTGCCAGCAGCTTGATGACAGGCCGGGACCAAGAGACCCAGTACTTC. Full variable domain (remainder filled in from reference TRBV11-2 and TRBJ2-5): EAGVAQSPRYKIIEKRQSVAFWCNPISGHATLYWYQQILGQGPKLLIQFQNNGVVDDSQLPKDRFSAERLKGVDSTLKIQPAKLEDSAVYLCASSLMTGRDQETQYFGPGTRLLVL.

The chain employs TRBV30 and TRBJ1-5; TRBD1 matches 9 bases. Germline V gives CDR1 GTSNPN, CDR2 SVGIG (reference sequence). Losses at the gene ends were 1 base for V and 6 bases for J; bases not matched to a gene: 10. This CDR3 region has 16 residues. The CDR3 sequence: CAWSGKNRGRFQPQHF. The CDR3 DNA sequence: TGTGCCTGGAGTGGGAAAAACAGGGGGCGGTTTCAGCCCCAGCATTTT.